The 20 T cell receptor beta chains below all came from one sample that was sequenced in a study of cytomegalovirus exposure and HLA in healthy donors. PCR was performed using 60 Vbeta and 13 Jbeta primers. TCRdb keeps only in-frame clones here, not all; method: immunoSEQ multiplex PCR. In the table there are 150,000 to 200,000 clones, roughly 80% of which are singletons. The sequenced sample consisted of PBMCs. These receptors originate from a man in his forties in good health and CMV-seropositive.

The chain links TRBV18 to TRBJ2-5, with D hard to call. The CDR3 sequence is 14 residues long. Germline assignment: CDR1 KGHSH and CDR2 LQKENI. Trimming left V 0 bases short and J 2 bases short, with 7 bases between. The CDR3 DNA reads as TGTGCCAGCTCACCACCATCACAGCAAGAGACCCAGTACTTC. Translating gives CASSPPSQQETQYF.

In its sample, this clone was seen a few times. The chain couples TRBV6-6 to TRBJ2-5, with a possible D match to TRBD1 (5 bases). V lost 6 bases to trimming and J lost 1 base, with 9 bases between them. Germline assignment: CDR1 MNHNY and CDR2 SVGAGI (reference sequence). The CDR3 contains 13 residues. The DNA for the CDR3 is TGTGCCAGCAGATCGGACACCCAAGAGACCCAGTACTTC. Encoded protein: CASRSDTQETQYF.

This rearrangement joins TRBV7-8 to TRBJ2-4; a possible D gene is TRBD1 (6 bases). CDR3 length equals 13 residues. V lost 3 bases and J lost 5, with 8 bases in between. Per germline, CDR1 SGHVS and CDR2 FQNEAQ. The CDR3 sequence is CASSFPGENIQYF. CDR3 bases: TGTGCCAGCAGCTTCCCAGGGGAAAACATTCAGTACTTC. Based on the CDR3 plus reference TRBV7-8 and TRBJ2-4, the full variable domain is GAGVSQSPRYKVAKRGQDVALRCDPISGHVSLFWYQQALGQGPEFLTYFQNEAQLDKSGLPSDRFFAERPEGSVSTLKIQRTQQEDSAVYLCASSFPGENIQYFGAGTRLSVL.

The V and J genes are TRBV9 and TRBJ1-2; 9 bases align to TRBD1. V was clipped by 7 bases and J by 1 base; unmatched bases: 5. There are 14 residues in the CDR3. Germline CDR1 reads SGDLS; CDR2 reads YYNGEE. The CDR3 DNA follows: TGTGCCAGCGGGGCGGACAGGGGTAACTATGGCTACACCTTC. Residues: CASGADRGNYGYTF.

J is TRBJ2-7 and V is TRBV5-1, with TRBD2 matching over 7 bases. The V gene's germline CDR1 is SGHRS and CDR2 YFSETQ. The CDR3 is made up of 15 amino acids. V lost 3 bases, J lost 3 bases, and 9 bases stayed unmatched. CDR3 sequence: CASSYDGAGDYEQYF. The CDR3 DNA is TGCGCCAGCAGCTACGACGGGGCGGGGGACTACGAGCAGTACTTC.

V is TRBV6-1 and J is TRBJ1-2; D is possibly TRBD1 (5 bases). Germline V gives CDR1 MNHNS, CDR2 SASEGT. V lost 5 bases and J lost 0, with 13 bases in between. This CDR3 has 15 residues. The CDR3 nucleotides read TGTGCCAGCAGTCCTTGGGGCACAGCTAACTATGGCTACACCTTC. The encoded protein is CASSPWGTANYGYTF.

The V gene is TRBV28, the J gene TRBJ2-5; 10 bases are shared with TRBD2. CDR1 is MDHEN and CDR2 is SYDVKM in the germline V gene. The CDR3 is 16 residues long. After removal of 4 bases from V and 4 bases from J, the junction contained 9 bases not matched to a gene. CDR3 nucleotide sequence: TGTGCCAGCAGTTATCAGCGGGGGGGGGACCCAGAGACCCAGTACTTC. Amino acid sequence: CASSYQRGGDPETQYF. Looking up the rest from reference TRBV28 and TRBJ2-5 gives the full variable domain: DVKVTQSSRYLVKRTGEKVFLECVQDMDHENMFWYRQDPGLGLRLIYFSYDVKMKEKGDIPEGYSVSREKKERFSLILESASTNQTSMYLCASSYQRGGDPETQYFGPGTRLLVL.

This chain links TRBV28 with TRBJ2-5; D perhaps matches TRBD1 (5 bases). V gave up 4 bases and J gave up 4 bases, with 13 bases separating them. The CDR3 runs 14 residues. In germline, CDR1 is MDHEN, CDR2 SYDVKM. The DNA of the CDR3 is TGTGCCAGCAGTTCCCGCGAAGGGGCAGAGACCCAGTACTTC. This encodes CASSSREGAETQYF.

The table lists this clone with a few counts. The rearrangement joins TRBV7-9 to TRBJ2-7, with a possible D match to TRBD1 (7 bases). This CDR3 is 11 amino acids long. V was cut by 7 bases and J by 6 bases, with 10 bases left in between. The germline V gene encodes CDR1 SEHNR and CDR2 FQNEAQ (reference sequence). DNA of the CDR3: TGTGCCAGCACAGGGGGGTCCGAGCAGTACTTC. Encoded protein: CASTGGSEQYF.

The CDR3: CASSYESRGTEAFF. In nucleotides, the CDR3 is TGTGCCAGCAGTTACGAATCCAGGGGCACTGAAGCTTTCTTT. The chain employs TRBV6-5 and TRBJ1-1, with a weak D call TRBD1 (6 bases). The germline CDR1 and CDR2 sequences are MNHEY and SVGAGI. The CDR3 consists of 14 residues. V was cut by 2 bases and J by 4 bases, with 11 bases left in between.

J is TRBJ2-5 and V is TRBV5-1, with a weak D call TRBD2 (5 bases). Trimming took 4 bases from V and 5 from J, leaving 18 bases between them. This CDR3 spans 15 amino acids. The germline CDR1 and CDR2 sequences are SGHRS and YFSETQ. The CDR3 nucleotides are TGCGCCAGCAGCCCGTCCAGAGGGTGGATCGAGACCCAGTACTTC. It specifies CASSPSRGWIETQYF.

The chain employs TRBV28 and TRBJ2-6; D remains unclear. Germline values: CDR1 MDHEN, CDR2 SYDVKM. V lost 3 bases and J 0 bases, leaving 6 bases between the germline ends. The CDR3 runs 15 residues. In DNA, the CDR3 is TGTGCCAGCAGTTTTAGTGGCTCTGGGGCCAACGTCCTGACTTTC. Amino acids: CASSFSGSGANVLTF.

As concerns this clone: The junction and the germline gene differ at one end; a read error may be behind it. The CDR3 sequence: CSSGAGTYEQYF. The DNA of the CDR3 is TGTTCCAGCGGTGCAGGGACCTACGAGCAGTACTTC. The chain joins TRBV7-9 to TRBJ2-7; D is possibly TRBD1 or TRBD2 (5 bases each). The CDR3 length is 12 residues. Germline assignment: CDR1 SEHNR and CDR2 FQNEAQ (reference sequence). The full variable domain, with the rest looked up from reference TRBV7-9 and TRBJ2-7, is DTGVSQNPRHKITKRGQNVTFRCDPISEHNRLYWYRQTLGQGPEFLTYFQNEAQLEKSRLLSDRFSAERPKGSFSTLEIQRTEQGDSAMYLCSSGAGTYEQYFGPGTRLTVT.

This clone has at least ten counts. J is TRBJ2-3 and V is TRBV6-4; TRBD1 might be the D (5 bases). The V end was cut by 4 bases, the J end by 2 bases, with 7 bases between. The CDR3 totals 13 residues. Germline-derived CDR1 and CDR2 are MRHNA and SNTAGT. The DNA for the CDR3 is TGTGCCAGCAGTGGGACAAACACAGATACGCAGTATTTT. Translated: CASSGTNTDTQYF.

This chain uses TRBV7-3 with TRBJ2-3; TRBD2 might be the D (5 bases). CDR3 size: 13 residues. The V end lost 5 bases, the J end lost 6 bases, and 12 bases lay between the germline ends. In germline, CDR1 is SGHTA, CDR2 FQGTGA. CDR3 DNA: TGTGCCAGCAGCCCTCGGACTTCGGATACGCAGTATTTT. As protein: CASSPRTSDTQYF.

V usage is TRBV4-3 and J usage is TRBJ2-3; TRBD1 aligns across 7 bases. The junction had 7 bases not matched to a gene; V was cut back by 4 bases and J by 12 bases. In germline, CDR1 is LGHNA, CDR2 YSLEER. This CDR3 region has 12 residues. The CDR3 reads CASSLRQGPQYF. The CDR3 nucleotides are TGCGCCAGCAGCCTACGACAGGGTCCACAGTATTTT.

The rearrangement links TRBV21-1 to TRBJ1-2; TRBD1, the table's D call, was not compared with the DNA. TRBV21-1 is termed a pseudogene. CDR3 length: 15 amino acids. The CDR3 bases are TGTGCCAGCAGCCCCCGGGACAGGGCATGCTATGGCTACACCTTC. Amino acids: CASSPRDRACYGYTF.

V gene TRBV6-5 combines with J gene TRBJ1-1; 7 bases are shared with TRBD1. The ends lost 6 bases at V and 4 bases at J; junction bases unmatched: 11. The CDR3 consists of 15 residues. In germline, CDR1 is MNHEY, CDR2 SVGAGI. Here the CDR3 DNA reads TGTGCCAGCAGCCCTACAGGGGCCCGGGCCACTGAAGCTTTCTTT. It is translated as CASSPTGARATEAFF.

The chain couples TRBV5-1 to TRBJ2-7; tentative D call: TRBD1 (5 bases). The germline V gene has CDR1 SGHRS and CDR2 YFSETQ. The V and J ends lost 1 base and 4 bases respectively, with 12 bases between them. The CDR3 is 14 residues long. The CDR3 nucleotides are TGCGCCAGCAGCTTGTCCCAGGGTGGATACGAGCAGTACTTC. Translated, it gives CASSLSQGGYEQYF.

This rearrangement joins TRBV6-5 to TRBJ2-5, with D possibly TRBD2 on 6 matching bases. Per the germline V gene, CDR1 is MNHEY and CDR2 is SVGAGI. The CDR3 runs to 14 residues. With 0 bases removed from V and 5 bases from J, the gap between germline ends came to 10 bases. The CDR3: CASSYSPSDETQYF. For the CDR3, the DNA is TGTGCCAGCAGTTACTCGCCTAGCGATGAGACCCAGTACTTC.